One sample yielded the 26 T cell receptor beta chains listed below, sequenced in a study of blood T cell repertoires in COVID-19. Sequencing used immunoSEQ multiplex PCR; TCRdb keeps in-frame clones, though not all of them. This table has some 250,000 clones, 80% to 90% appearing once. Sequenced sample: peripheral blood. The receptor source for this set is a man aged 25-40 years who had recovered from COVID-19.

This clone is a singleton in its sample. The CDR3 protein is CASRISGGTEAFF. The CDR3, as DNA: TGTGCCAGCAGGATATCAGGGGGAACTGAAGCTTTCTTT. This chain connects TRBV6-5 to TRBJ1-1, with TRBD1 matching 7 bases. CDR1 and CDR2 (germline): MNHEY, SVGAGI. V lost 6 bases to trimming and J lost 5 bases; unmatched junction nucleotides: 6. The CDR3 totals 13 residues.

This clone was found once. This rearrangement joins TRBV6-5 to TRBJ2-3; TRBD1 agrees at 7 bases. The CDR3 runs 14 residues. The V segment lost 7 bases and the J segment 4 bases; nucleotides outside the gene matches: 8. Germline lookup yields CDR1 MNHEY and CDR2 SVGAGI. The CDR3 sequence: CASMGPGGADTQYF. The CDR3 DNA sequence: TGTGCCAGCATGGGGCCAGGGGGAGCAGATACGCAGTATTTT.

This clone appeared a few times. The chain employs TRBV3-1 (or the pseudogene TRBV3-2) and TRBJ2-7, with D uncertain. From germline, CDR1 is LGHDT and CDR2 YNNKEL (reference sequence). The CDR3 loop spans 13 amino acids. Trimming stripped 4 bases from V and 0 bases from J, with 7 bases between. Here the CDR3 reads CASSPPSSYEQYF. CDR3 nucleotide sequence: TGTGCCAGCAGCCCCCCGAGCTCCTACGAGCAGTACTTC.

The gene calls are TRBV6-5 and TRBJ1-5; 7 positions match TRBD1. The J segment lost 2 bases and the V segment lost 6 bases, leaving 4 bases of the junction unmatched. Germline CDR1 is MNHEY and CDR2 is SVGAGI. The CDR3 length is 14 residues. In DNA form, the CDR3 reads TGTGCCAGCAGAAAGACAGGGCGCAATCAGCCCCAGCATTTT. It yields the protein CASRKTGRNQPQHF.

The rearrangement links TRBV6-5 to TRBJ1-1; 7 bases align to TRBD1. The CDR3 totals 16 residues. Per germline, CDR1 MNHEY and CDR2 SVGAGI. V was pared by 4 bases and J by 5 bases, with 13 bases of the junction left unmatched. CDR3: CASSFRGTAVITEAFF. The CDR3 DNA is TGTGCCAGCAGTTTCCGAGGGACAGCAGTAATAACTGAAGCTTTCTTT.

This clone was seen just once. The V and J genes are TRBV7-2 and TRBJ2-7, with TRBD1 matching 8 bases. The CDR3 is 16 amino acids. The J segment lost 3 bases and the V segment lost 4 bases, leaving 11 bases of the junction unmatched. The germline V gene encodes CDR1 SGHTA and CDR2 FQGNSA. The CDR3 DNA follows: TGTGCCAGCAGCTCCGATTCCGGGACAGGTAGCTACGAGCAGTACTTC. Amino acid sequence: CASSSDSGTGSYEQYF.

This chain connects TRBV10-1 to TRBJ1-6; D gene ambiguous. The CDR3 spans 14 residues. Per the germline V gene, CDR1 is WNHNN and CDR2 is SYGVQD (reference sequence). The ends were cut back, 6 bases at V and 5 bases at J, with 11 bases in the middle. CDR3 DNA: TGCGCCAGCAGCAACACACACGATAATTCACCCCTCCACTTT. Amino acid sequence: CASSNTHDNSPLHF.

This chain links TRBV3-1 (or the pseudogene TRBV3-2) with TRBJ2-2, with a possible D match to TRBD1 (6 bases). This CDR3 comprises 14 residues. CDR1 and CDR2 (germline): LGHDT, YNNKEL (reference sequence). V was cut by 0 bases and J by 8 bases, with 10 bases left in between. In DNA form, the CDR3 reads TGTGCCAGCAGCCAAGAAGCAGGGGTTGGGGAGCTGTTTTTT. This translates into CASSQEAGVGELFF.

The genes are TRBV6-5 and TRBJ1-4; D perhaps matches TRBD1 (6 bases). Germline V gene sequence: CDR1 MNHEY, CDR2 SVGAGI. The CDR3 covers 14 residues. V was cut by 7 bases and J by 3 bases, with 12 bases left in between. The chain's CDR3 is CASTRQASNEKLFF. For the CDR3, the DNA is TGTGCCAGCACACGACAGGCCTCTAATGAAAAACTGTTTTTT.

The rearrangement links TRBV18 to TRBJ1-5; TRBD1 matches 9 bases. Germline CDR1 KGHSH, CDR2 LQKENI. The CDR3 loop spans 19 amino acids. The V segment lost 6 bases and the J segment 0 bases; nucleotides outside the gene matches: 15. CDR3 sequence reads: CASSQTTGGRSNSNQPQHF. For the CDR3, the DNA is TGTGCCAGCTCTCAAACGACAGGGGGTAGGTCTAATAGCAATCAGCCCCAGCATTTT.

The chain recombines TRBV19 with TRBJ2-7; D possibly corresponds to TRBD1 (5 bases). Germline V gene lookup returns CDR1 LNHDA and CDR2 SQIVND (reference sequence). V gave up 8 bases and J gave up 1 base, with 15 bases separating them. This CDR3 spans 14 amino acids. The CDR3 sequence is CASGKGRGSYEQYF. CDR3 coding DNA: TGTGCCAGTGGGAAGGGGCGAGGATCCTACGAGCAGTACTTC. The whole variable domain, filled in from reference TRBV19 and TRBJ2-7, reads DGGITQSPKYLFRKEGQNVTLSCEQNLNHDAMYWYRQDPGQGLRLIYYSQIVNDFQKGDIAEGYSVSREKKESFPLTVTSAQKNPTAFYLCASGKGRGSYEQYFGPGTRLTVT.

This sequence joins TRBV9 and TRBJ1-2, with 12 bases fitting TRBD1. Trimming at V came to 3 bases and at J to 2 bases, leaving 8 bases not matched to a gene. Germline V gene sequence: CDR1 SGDLS, CDR2 YYNGEE. There are 17 residues in the CDR3. The CDR3 region has the DNA TGTGCCAGCAGCGCTAGGGGGACAGGGGGCACAAACTATGGCTACACCTTC. Its translation: CASSARGTGGTNYGYTF.

The rearrangement joins TRBV29-1 to TRBJ1-1; 7 bases align to TRBD1. V was pared by 7 bases and J by 7 bases, with 12 bases of the junction left unmatched. The CDR3 extends over 13 amino acids. Germline assignment: CDR1 SQVTM and CDR2 ANQGSEA. This CDR3 reads CSGGQNSDSEAFF. The CDR3 region has the DNA TGCAGCGGGGGACAGAACTCGGACAGTGAAGCTTTCTTT.

The genes are TRBV13 and TRBJ2-6; D is unresolved. The germline gives CDR1 PRHDT, CDR2 FYEKMQ (reference sequence). Trimming stripped 4 bases from V and 0 bases from J, with 10 bases between. The CDR3 contains 16 residues. The CDR3 DNA reads as TGTGCCAGCAGCTCCGACTTCGGCTCTGGGGCCAACGTCCTGACTTTC. Its protein product is CASSSDFGSGANVLTF.

The chain joins TRBV10-1 to TRBJ1-1, with D possibly being TRBD1 (5 bases). CDR3 length equals 15 residues. The germline V and J ends were trimmed by 2 bases and 3 bases, with 13 bases remaining between them. CDR1 is WNHNN and CDR2 is SYGVQD in the germline V gene (reference sequence). The CDR3 region has the DNA TGCGCCAGCAGTGAGACGCCGCAGGGTTACACTGAAGCTTTCTTT. Protein: CASSETPQGYTEAFF.

The chain links TRBV6-6 to TRBJ2-7; 8 bases align to TRBD1. This CDR3 comprises 14 residues. CDR1 MNHNY and CDR2 SVGAGI come from the germline V gene (reference sequence). The junction had 6 bases not matched to a gene; V was cut back by 2 bases and J by 6 bases. The CDR3 region is CASSYDGQGREQYF. CDR3 nucleotide sequence: TGTGCCAGCAGTTACGACGGACAGGGTCGCGAGCAGTACTTC.

The chain uses TRBV23-1 and TRBJ2-7; D is ambiguous. TRBV23-1 is recorded as an ORF, its role being uncertain. V lost 4 bases and J lost 3, with 22 bases in between. The CDR3 runs 17 residues. Here the CDR3 DNA reads TGCGCCAGCAGTCTTTCTTCACCGGGTCCAAACTACTACGAGCAGTACTTC. Protein product: CASSLSSPGPNYYEQYF.

V and J are TRBV3-1 (or the pseudogene TRBV3-2) and TRBJ2-7, with TRBD2 matching 8 bases. The germline V gene encodes CDR1 LGHDT and CDR2 YNNKEL (reference sequence). The length of the CDR3 is 16 residues. V trimming: 0 bases; J trimming: 2 bases; junction bases outside the gene matches: 6. The CDR3 coding sequence is TGTGCCAGCAGCCAAGAAGCGAGCGGGGGCACCTACGAGCAGTACTTC. This gives the protein CASSQEASGGTYEQYF.

This chain connects TRBV6-5 to TRBJ2-7; TRBD1 matches at 10 bases. There are 14 residues in the CDR3. Per the germline V gene, CDR1 is MNHEY and CDR2 is SVGAGI. The trim removed 6 bases at V and 8 bases at J, leaving 10 bases unmatched. This CDR3 reads CASRDRDRGLKQYF. The DNA for the CDR3 is TGTGCCAGCAGGGACCGGGACAGGGGACTTAAGCAGTACTTC.

This clone appeared a single time. The V call is TRBV6-1, the J call TRBJ2-7; TRBD1 aligns across 8 bases. CDR1 is MNHNS, CDR2 SASEGT, per germline. The CDR3 has 16 amino acids. Trimming removed 0 bases from V and 7 bases from J; junction bases left unmatched: 11. CDR3 in DNA: TGTGCCAGCAGTGAAGCGCTTCTGGGCAGGGGGCGTGAGCAGTACTTC. This encodes CASSEALLGRGREQYF.

This chain links TRBV11-2 with TRBJ2-7; 10 bases are a match to TRBD1. This CDR3 comprises 14 residues. Germline V gives CDR1 SGHAT, CDR2 FQNNGV. The V and J ends lost 6 bases and 5 bases, in that order; junction bases with no gene match: 7. In DNA, the CDR3 is TGTGCCAGCAGGACAGGGGGCGCTCCCAACGAGCAGTACTTC. Translated: CASRTGGAPNEQYF.

V usage is TRBV2 and J usage is TRBJ2-5, with 11 bases fitting TRBD2. Germline CDR1 reads SNHLY; CDR2 reads FYNNEI. The CDR3 consists of 16 residues. Trimming cost V 6 bases and J 1 base; bases outside gene matches: 7. The CDR3 sequence is CASSYTLAGAQETQYF. As DNA, the CDR3 is TGTGCCAGCAGCTATACACTAGCGGGGGCCCAAGAGACCCAGTACTTC.

This sequence joins TRBV7-9 and TRBJ1-3; 8 bases line up with TRBD1. Germline CDR1 reads SEHNR; CDR2 reads FQNEAQ (reference sequence). Trimming at V came to 3 bases and at J to 10 bases, leaving 8 bases not matched to a gene. The CDR3 runs 14 residues. In DNA, the CDR3 is TGTGCCAGCAGCTTGGACAGGGTCGAGGGAACCATATATTTT. Translating it yields CASSLDRVEGTIYF.

The chain has TRBV19 and TRBJ2-3; 7 bases match TRBD1. Germline CDR1 is LNHDA and CDR2 is SQIVND (reference sequence). The CDR3 consists of 13 residues. Germline trimming cut 6 bases from V and 4 bases from J; bases unmatched to any gene: 4. The CDR3 loop reads CASSETGADTQYF. CDR3 coding DNA: TGTGCCAGTAGCGAAACAGGGGCAGATACGCAGTATTTT.

CDR3 loop: CASTAGGLWRQYF. CDR3 bases: TGTGCCAGCACCGCGGGGGGCCTGTGGAGGCAGTATTTT. This chain links TRBV27 with TRBJ2-3; 8 nucleotides align to TRBD2. V shed 7 bases and J 11 bases; nucleotides not matched to a gene: 11. CDR3 length equals 13 residues. Germline-derived CDR1 and CDR2 are MNHEY and SMNVEV (reference sequence).

The chain has TRBV7-2 and TRBJ2-7; 12 bases align to TRBD2. Germline V gives CDR1 SGHTA, CDR2 FQGNSA. Trimming cost V 2 bases and J 2 bases; bases outside gene matches: 4. The CDR3 runs to 16 residues. The CDR3 is CASSLRTSGVAYEQYF. The CDR3 DNA is TGTGCCAGCAGCTTAAGGACTAGCGGGGTCGCCTACGAGCAGTACTTC.